This TCR beta chain came from a study of control samples from healthy donors and cancer patients. V lost 4 bases, J lost 8 bases, and 11 bases lay in between. CDR1 and CDR2 (germline): SGHAT, FQNNGV. This CDR3 is 12 amino acids long. TCRdb's table, derived via immunoSEQ multiplex PCR, lists solely in-frame clones and lacks some. The sample shows about 95,000 clones, around 85% of them seen only once. The specimen sequenced was blood. The V gene is TRBV11-2, the J gene TRBJ1-2; D is unresolved. This TCR was recovered from a man aged 30-40 years in good health. The DNA of the CDR3 is TGTGCCAGCAGCTCGTTGAGAGGCGGCTACACCTTC. Protein sequence: CASSSLRGGYTF.